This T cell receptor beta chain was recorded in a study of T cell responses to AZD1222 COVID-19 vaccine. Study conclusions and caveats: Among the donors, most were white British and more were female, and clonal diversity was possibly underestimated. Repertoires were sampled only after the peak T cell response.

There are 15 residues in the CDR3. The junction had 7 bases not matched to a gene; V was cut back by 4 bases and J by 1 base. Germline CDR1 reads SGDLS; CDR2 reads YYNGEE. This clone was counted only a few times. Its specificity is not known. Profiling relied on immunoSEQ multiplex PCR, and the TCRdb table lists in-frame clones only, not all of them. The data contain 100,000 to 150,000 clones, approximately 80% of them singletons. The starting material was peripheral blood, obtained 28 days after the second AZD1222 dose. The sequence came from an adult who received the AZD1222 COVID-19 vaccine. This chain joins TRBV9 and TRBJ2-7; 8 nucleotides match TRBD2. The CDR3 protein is CASSPRGGGSYEQYF. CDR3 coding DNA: TGTGCCAGCAGCCCCCGGGGCGGGGGGTCCTACGAGCAGTACTTC.